These 8 T cell receptor beta chains were sequenced from one sample in a study of blood T cell repertoires in COVID-19. Assay used: immunoSEQ multiplex PCR; TCRdb lists only in-frame clones, some missing. The sample comprises roughly 280,000 clones, 75% to 95% of which are singletons, and 2.5% to 3% rests with the top ten. The specimen was PBMCs or T cells enriched from blood (not recorded which). The receptors originated from a man aged 35 to 55 who had been exposed to COVID-19.

The chain links TRBV3-1 (or the pseudogene TRBV3-2) to TRBJ1-3; D not resolved. The CDR3 has 15 residues. Germline CDR1 LGHDT, CDR2 YNNKEL (reference sequence). Trimming took 2 bases from V and 1 from J, leaving 9 bases between them. The CDR3 nucleotides are TGTGCCAGCAGCCAATCGGGGTTGTCTGGAAACACCATATATTTT. This sequence encodes CASSQSGLSGNTIYF.

The V and J genes are TRBV12-3 or TRBV12-4 and TRBJ1-1; weak D call: TRBD1 (5 bases). The CDR3 loop spans 12 amino acids. Between the trimmed V and J ends, which lost 3 bases and 8 bases, there was a span of 10 bases. For the CDR3, the DNA is TGTGCCAGCAGTTTGGGAGGGGCAGAAGCTTTCTTT. It codes for CASSLGGAEAFF.

The chain uses TRBV5-4 and TRBJ1-1; D gene uncertain. Germline V gene lookup returns CDR1 SGHNT and CDR2 YYREEE (reference sequence). This CDR3 spans 17 amino acids. V dropped 0 bases and J dropped 8 bases, with 23 bases sitting between them. The CDR3 bases are TGTGCCAGCAGCTTGGACGGACCATCACGAGGAGGTAAAGAAGCTTTCTTT. Translation gives CASSLDGPSRGGKEAFF.

The V call is TRBV28, the J call TRBJ1-2, with a possible D match to TRBD1 (6 bases). CDR3 length: 12 amino acids. The V end was cut by 6 bases, the J end by 4 bases, with 9 bases between. CDR1 is MDHEN, CDR2 SYDVKM, per germline. CDR3 sequence reads: CASRLQGYGYTF. Written as DNA, the CDR3 is TGTGCCAGCAGATTACAGGGCTATGGCTACACCTTC.

The chain uses TRBV30 and TRBJ1-1; the match to TRBD1 covers 9 bases. Germline CDR1 and CDR2: GTSNPN and SVGIG (reference sequence). There are 13 residues in the CDR3. V lost 5 bases, J lost 4 bases, and 5 bases stayed unmatched. Here the CDR3 DNA reads TGTGCCTGGCTGACAGGGGGTGTCACTGAAGCTTTCTTT. Protein: CAWLTGGVTEAFF. Supplemented by reference TRBV30 and TRBJ1-1, the full variable domain reads SQTIHQWPATLVQPVGSPLSLECTVEGTSNPNLYWYRQAAGRGLQLLFYSVGIGQISSEVPQNLSASRPQDRQFILSSKKLLLSDSGFYLCAWLTGGVTEAFFGQGTRLTVV.

This chain connects TRBV24-1 to TRBJ1-1; 7 positions agree with TRBD1. CDR3 length equals 15 residues. The V gene's germline CDR1 is KGHDR and CDR2 SFDVKD. J was trimmed by 5 bases and V by 3 bases; bases with no gene match: 8. CDR3 nucleotide sequence: TGTGCCACCAGTGATCCTACAGGGGATCAGACTGAAGCTTTCTTT. Its protein is CATSDPTGDQTEAFF.

The chain uses TRBV6-4 and TRBJ2-1; 9 positions match TRBD2. Unmatched junction bases numbered 7, after V lost 6 bases and J lost 7 bases. Per the germline V gene, CDR1 is MRHNA and CDR2 is SNTAGT. The CDR3 totals 14 residues. The CDR3, as DNA: TGTGCCAGCAGATTAGCGGGAGACTCTAATGAGCAGTTCTTC. It yields the protein CASRLAGDSNEQFF.

The CDR3: CASSAGPRTSHRDGYTF. CDR3 bases: TGTGCCAGTAGTGCCGGTCCCCGGACTTCACATAGGGATGGCTACACCTTC. The J gene is TRBJ1-2, the V gene TRBV19, with D unclear. The CDR3 totals 17 residues. Germline V gene sequence: CDR1 LNHDA, CDR2 SQIVND (reference sequence). V was pared by 5 bases and J by 6 bases, with 25 bases between.